There are many counts of the clone carrying this T cell receptor beta chain. Its specificity is unknown. Uncontrolled infection, other autoimmune disease, pregnancy or lactation excluded patients. The blood sample dates from first hyperthyroidism diagnosis, preceding any ophthalmopathy symptoms. In germline, CDR1 is SGHVS, CDR2 FQNEAQ. This CDR3 is built from 17 residues. The V and J ends lost 5 bases and 3 bases, in that order; junction bases with no gene match: 15. What was amplified from RNA transcripts were TCR beta CDR3 regions. HTBI primers were the set used in a first-round RT-PCR of the TCR CDR3. One entry per CDR3 protein, called by TCRdb with MiXCR from the multiplex PCR reads. Of hundreds of thousands of distinct CDR3 sequences detected, around 14% appear once; the ten largest clones hold approximately 30%. This sample was included in a study of T cells in Graves' hyperthyroidism and ophthalmopathy.

The study, taken as a whole, reports: Blood shared most expanded thyroid clonotypes above 0.001.

The V call is TRBV7-8, the J call TRBJ2-5; 7 bases align to TRBD2. This TCR was recovered from a woman between 18 and 30 years old with Graves' hyperthyroidism that later progressed to Graves' ophthalmopathy. The material sequenced was blood. The CDR3 protein is CASSLNPGEGREETQYF. CDR3 coding DNA: TGTGCCAGCAGCCTAAACCCTGGGGAGGGAAGGGAAGAGACCCAGTACTTC.